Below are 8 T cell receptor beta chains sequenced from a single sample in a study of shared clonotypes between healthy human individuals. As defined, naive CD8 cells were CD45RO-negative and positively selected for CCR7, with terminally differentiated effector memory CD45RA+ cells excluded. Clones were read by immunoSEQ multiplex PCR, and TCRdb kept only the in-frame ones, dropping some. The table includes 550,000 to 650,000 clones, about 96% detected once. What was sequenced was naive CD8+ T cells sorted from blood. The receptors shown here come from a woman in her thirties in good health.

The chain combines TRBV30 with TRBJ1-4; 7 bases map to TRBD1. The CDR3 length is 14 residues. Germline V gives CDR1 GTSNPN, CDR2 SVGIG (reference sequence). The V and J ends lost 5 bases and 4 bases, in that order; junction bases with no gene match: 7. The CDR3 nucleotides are TGTGCCTGGGGTGGACAGGCGGGTAATGAAAAACTGTTTTTT. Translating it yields CAWGGQAGNEKLFF.

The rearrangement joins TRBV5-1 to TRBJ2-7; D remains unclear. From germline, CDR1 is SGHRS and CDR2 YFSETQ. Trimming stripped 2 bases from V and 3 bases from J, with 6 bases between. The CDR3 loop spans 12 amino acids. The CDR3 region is CASSFDHYEQYF. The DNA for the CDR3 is TGCGCCAGCAGCTTTGACCACTACGAGCAGTACTTC. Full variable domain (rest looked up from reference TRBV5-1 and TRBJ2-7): KAGVTQTPRYLIKTRGQQVTLSCSPISGHRSVSWYQQTPGQGLQFLFEYFSETQRNKGNFPGRFSGRQFSNSRSEMNVSTLELGDSALYLCASSFDHYEQYFGPGTRLTVT.

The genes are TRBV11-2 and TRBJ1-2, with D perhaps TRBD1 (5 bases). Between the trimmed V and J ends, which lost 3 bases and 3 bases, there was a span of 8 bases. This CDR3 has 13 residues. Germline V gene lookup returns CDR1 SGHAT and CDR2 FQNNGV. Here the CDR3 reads CASSLGGDYGYTF. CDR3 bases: TGTGCCAGCAGCTTGGGGGGAGACTATGGCTACACCTTC.

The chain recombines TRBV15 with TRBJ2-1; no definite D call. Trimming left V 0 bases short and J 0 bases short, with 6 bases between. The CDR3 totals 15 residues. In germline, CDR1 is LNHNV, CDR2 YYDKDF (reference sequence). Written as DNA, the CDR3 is TGTGCCACCAGCAGAGATCTGAGCTCCTACAATGAGCAGTTCTTC. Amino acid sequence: CATSRDLSSYNEQFF.

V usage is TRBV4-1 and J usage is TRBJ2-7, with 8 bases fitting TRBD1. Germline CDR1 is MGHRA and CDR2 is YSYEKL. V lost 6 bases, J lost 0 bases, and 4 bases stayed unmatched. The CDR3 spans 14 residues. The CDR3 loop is CASSIGQGSYEQYF. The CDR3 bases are TGCGCCAGCAGTATAGGACAGGGCTCCTACGAGCAGTACTTC.

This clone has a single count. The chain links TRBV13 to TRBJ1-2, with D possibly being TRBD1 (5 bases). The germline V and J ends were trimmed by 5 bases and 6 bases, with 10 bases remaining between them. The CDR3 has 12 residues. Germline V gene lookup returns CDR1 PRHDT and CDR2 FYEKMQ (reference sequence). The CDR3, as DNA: TGTGCCAGCAGCCTGGACACCCATGGCTACACCTTC. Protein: CASSLDTHGYTF.

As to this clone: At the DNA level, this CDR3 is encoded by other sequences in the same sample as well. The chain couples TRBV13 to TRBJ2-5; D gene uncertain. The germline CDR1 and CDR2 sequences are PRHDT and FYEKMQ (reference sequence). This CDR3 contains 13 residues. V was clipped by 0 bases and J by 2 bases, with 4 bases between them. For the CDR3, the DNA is TGTGCCAGCAGCTTAGGCGGGCAAGAGACCCAGTACTTC. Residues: CASSLGGQETQYF.

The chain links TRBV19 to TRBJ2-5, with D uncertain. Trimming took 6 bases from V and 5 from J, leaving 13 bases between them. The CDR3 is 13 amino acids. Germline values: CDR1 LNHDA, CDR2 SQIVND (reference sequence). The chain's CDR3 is CASRSREVETQYF. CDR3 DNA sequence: TGTGCCAGTAGGTCTAGAGAGGTGGAGACCCAGTACTTC.